The 30 T cell receptor beta chains below come from one sample, sequenced in a study of blood T cell repertoires in COVID-19. Libraries were prepared by immunoSEQ multiplex PCR; TCRdb keeps only in-frame clonotypes and omits some of them. Found here are under 500,000 clones, 75% to 90% of them singletons; the top ten hold around 4.4%. Material for sequencing was peripheral blood. These TCRs come from a woman aged 30 to 39 with acute or convalescent COVID-19.

This clone was counted between two and nine times. The chain recombines TRBV5-4 with TRBJ1-6; TRBD1 aligns across 8 bases. The CDR3 contains 15 residues. V shed 4 bases, J shed 7 bases, and the junction held 7 bases outside the gene matches. Germline V lookup: CDR1 SGHNT, CDR2 YYREEE (reference sequence). This CDR3 is CASSPGQAKNSPLHF. DNA of the CDR3: TGTGCCAGCAGCCCGGGACAGGCGAAGAATTCACCCCTCCACTTT. Variable domain in full (rest from reference TRBV5-4 and TRBJ1-6): ETGVTQSPTHLIKTRGQQVTLRCSSQSGHNTVSWYQQALGQGPQFIFQYYREEENGRGNFPPRFSGLQFPNYSSELNVNALELDDSALYLCASSPGQAKNSPLHFGNGTRLTVT.

The CDR3 here is CASSRGTDTQYF. CDR3 coding DNA: TGTGCCAGCAGCCGTGGCACAGATACGCAGTATTTT. The rearrangement uses TRBV7-9 and TRBJ2-3; D is undetermined. Germline V gene data show CDR1 as SEHNR and CDR2 as FQNEAQ (reference sequence). This CDR3 is 12 amino acids long. Trimming stripped 5 bases from V and 1 base from J, with 4 bases between.

The V and J genes are TRBV2 and TRBJ1-2; 8 bases line up with TRBD1. The trim removed 6 bases at V and 3 bases at J, leaving 3 bases unmatched. The CDR3 runs to 13 residues. Germline V gene lookup returns CDR1 SNHLY and CDR2 FYNNEI. CDR3 loop: CASRPTGDYGYTF. CDR3 coding DNA: TGTGCCAGCAGGCCGACAGGGGACTATGGCTACACCTTC. The entire variable domain, with the rest obtained from reference TRBV2 and TRBJ1-2, is as follows: EPEVTQTPSHQVTQMGQEVILRCVPISNHLYFYWYRQILGQKVEFLVSFYNNEISEKSEIFDDQFSVERPDGSNFTLKIRSTKLEDSAMYFCASRPTGDYGYTFGSGTRLTVV.

This rearrangement joins TRBV4-1 to TRBJ2-7; a possible D gene is TRBD2 (5 bases). The CDR3 runs to 15 residues. The V end lost 3 bases, the J end lost 0 bases, and 12 bases lay between the germline ends. Germline V gene lookup returns CDR1 MGHRA and CDR2 YSYEKL. This chain's CDR3 is CASSQLAESSYEQYF. CDR3 sequence (DNA): TGCGCCAGCAGCCAGCTAGCAGAGAGCTCCTACGAGCAGTACTTC.

The chain has TRBV5-6 and TRBJ2-1; 13 nucleotides agree with TRBD2. Germline CDR1 and CDR2: SGHDT and YYEEEE. The CDR3 runs 17 residues. J gave up 4 bases and V 0 bases, and 4 bases lay outside the gene matches. CDR3 loop: CASSLAGLAGEYNEQFF. The CDR3, as DNA: TGTGCCAGCAGCTTGGCCGGACTAGCGGGGGAGTACAATGAGCAGTTCTTC.

This clone was counted a few times. The chain combines TRBV12-3 or TRBV12-4 with TRBJ1-5; D uncertain. Trimming shortened V by 5 bases and J by 0 bases, and 5 bases separated the two germline ends. The CDR3 covers 13 residues. The chain's CDR3 is CASSVNSNQPQHF. CDR3 sequence (DNA): TGTGCCAGCAGTGTTAATAGCAATCAGCCCCAGCATTTT.

The V and J genes are TRBV3-1 (or the pseudogene TRBV3-2) and TRBJ2-1, with a possible D match to TRBD1 (7 bases). The CDR3 has 19 amino acids. Germline CDR1 reads LGHDT; CDR2 reads YNNKEL (reference sequence). V was cut by 0 bases and J by 7 bases, with 25 bases left in between. The chain's CDR3 is CASSQEFGSAQGGRNEQFF. DNA for the CDR3: TGTGCCAGCAGCCAAGAGTTCGGCAGCGCGCAGGGGGGAAGGAATGAGCAGTTCTTC.

This clone turned up a few times. V gene TRBV6-6 combines with J gene TRBJ1-2; possible D gene TRBD1, 5 bases. The CDR3 extends over 13 amino acids. Per the germline V gene, CDR1 is MNHNY and CDR2 is SVGAGI (reference sequence). V lost 0 bases and J lost 8, with 10 bases in between. In nucleotides, the CDR3 is TGTGCCAGCAGTTACTCCGGGACTAACGGCTACACCTTC. Translating it yields CASSYSGTNGYTF.

The DNA for the CDR3 is TGTGCCAGCAGCCACCGGGACACCTCCTACGAGCAGTACTTC. The encoded protein is CASSHRDTSYEQYF. This sequence joins TRBV3-1 (or the pseudogene TRBV3-2) and TRBJ2-7; the D gene is possibly TRBD1 (6 bases). Germline values: CDR1 LGHDT, CDR2 YNNKEL (reference sequence). The CDR3 covers 14 residues. V lost 3 bases and J lost 0, with 9 bases in between.

The chain joins TRBV6-5 to TRBJ1-1; D unclear. The V gene lost 2 bases and the J gene lost 0 bases, with 10 bases spanning the gap. The CDR3 extends over 15 amino acids. Germline V gene data show CDR1 as MNHEY and CDR2 as SVGAGI. This chain's CDR3 is CASSYEGGVNTEAFF. The CDR3 bases are TGTGCCAGCAGTTACGAGGGAGGAGTGAACACTGAAGCTTTCTTT.

The V call is TRBV28, the J call TRBJ1-1; TRBD1 agrees at 8 bases. The CDR3 totals 18 residues. After removal of 8 bases from V and 1 base from J, the junction contained 18 bases not matched to a gene. Germline loops: CDR1 MDHEN, CDR2 SYDVKM. The DNA for the CDR3 is TGTGCCAGCCACGACATAGTGGGGACAGGAGAGAGGAACACTGAAGCTTTCTTT. It specifies CASHDIVGTGERNTEAFF.

The genes are TRBV29-1 and TRBJ2-1; 10 nucleotides agree with TRBD1. Germline V gives CDR1 SQVTM, CDR2 ANQGSEA. The CDR3 has 14 amino acids. Trimming at V came to 3 bases and at J to 3 bases, leaving 2 bases not matched to a gene. The CDR3 region has the DNA TGCAGCGTTGAGGGACAGGGGCTCTACAATGAGCAGTTCTTC. It encodes CSVEGQGLYNEQFF.

V and J are TRBV28 and TRBJ2-1, with 7 bases aligning to TRBD2. The germline V gene encodes CDR1 MDHEN and CDR2 SYDVKM. The ends lost 4 bases at V and 4 bases at J; junction bases unmatched: 10. The CDR3 has 16 residues. CDR3 sequence: CASSSPLAGGYNEQFF. The CDR3 nucleotides are TGTGCCAGCAGTTCCCCTTTAGCCGGGGGGTACAATGAGCAGTTCTTC.

V is TRBV7-3 and J is TRBJ2-5; possible D gene TRBD2, 7 bases. The germline V gene has CDR1 SGHTA and CDR2 FQGTGA. V was pared by 2 bases and J by 5 bases, with 15 bases between. The CDR3 loop spans 15 amino acids. The DNA of the CDR3 is TGTGCCAGCAGCTTATCTGGGGGGGCCTTGGAGACCCAGTACTTC. Its translation is CASSLSGGALETQYF.

The chain is built from TRBV5-1 and TRBJ1-5; a possible D gene is TRBD1 (5 bases). CDR3 size: 13 residues. Germline V lookup: CDR1 SGHRS, CDR2 YFSETQ. The germline V and J ends were trimmed by 4 bases and 7 bases, with 12 bases remaining between them. The CDR3 protein is CASSGGENQPQHF. In DNA form, the CDR3 reads TGCGCCAGCAGCGGGGGGGAGAACCAGCCCCAGCATTTT.

This CDR3 reads CASIGVRYEQYF. CDR3 sequence (DNA): TGTGCCAGCATCGGGGTTCGTTACGAGCAGTACTTC. The chain carries TRBV2 and TRBJ2-7, with a weak D call TRBD2 (5 bases). The CDR3 totals 12 residues. Germline CDR1 SNHLY, CDR2 FYNNEI. V gave up 7 bases and J gave up 4 bases, with 11 bases separating them. Combining the CDR3 with reference TRBV2 and TRBJ2-7 gives the whole variable domain EPEVTQTPSHQVTQMGQEVILRCVPISNHLYFYWYRQILGQKVEFLVSFYNNEISEKSEIFDDQFSVERPDGSNFTLKIRSTKLEDSAMYFCASIGVRYEQYFGPGTRLTVT.

The chain joins TRBV19 to TRBJ1-6; 9 bases match TRBD1. CDR3 length: 15 amino acids. Germline V gene data show CDR1 as LNHDA and CDR2 as SQIVND (reference sequence). Germline trimming cut 6 bases from V and 7 bases from J; bases unmatched to any gene: 7. CDR3 amino acids: CASRTSGTGNSPLHF. The CDR3 DNA reads TGTGCCAGTAGGACCTCCGGGACAGGGAATTCACCCCTCCACTTT.

This clone was detected a few times. This chain links TRBV9 with TRBJ1-1; D gene uncertain. The germline V and J ends were trimmed by 0 bases and 3 bases, with 12 bases remaining between them. CDR3 size: 15 residues. The germline CDR1 and CDR2 sequences are SGDLS and YYNGEE. CDR3 DNA sequence: TGTGCCAGCAGCGTAGGGATCGATCGGGACACTGAAGCTTTCTTT. It is translated as CASSVGIDRDTEAFF.

The J gene is TRBJ2-5, the V gene TRBV27; 10 nucleotides align to TRBD2. V was clipped by 6 bases and J by 2 bases; unmatched bases: 9. CDR1 is MNHEY, CDR2 SMNVEV, per germline (reference sequence). The CDR3 runs 16 residues. The CDR3 sequence: CASRDRGTSDQETQYF. CDR3 coding DNA: TGTGCCAGCAGAGATAGGGGGACTAGCGATCAAGAGACCCAGTACTTC.

About this clone itself: The same CDR3 can be traced to other DNA sequences in this sample. V and J are TRBV9 and TRBJ2-1; tentative D call: TRBD2 (7 bases). V shed 0 bases and J shed 4 bases, with 14 bases lying between them. CDR1 is SGDLS, CDR2 YYNGEE, per germline. This CDR3 is built from 16 residues. The CDR3 region has the DNA TGTGCCAGCAGCGTAGAGCCGGGGGGCACGTACAATGAGCAGTTCTTC. This encodes CASSVEPGGTYNEQFF.

About this clone itself: Sequence at one end of the junction differs from germline and may be a read error. The sample contains more than one DNA sequence encoding this CDR3. The chain is built from TRBV11-2 and TRBJ1-3; no reliable D call. This CDR3 region has 11 residues. Germline lookup yields CDR1 SGHAT and CDR2 FQNNGV. CDR3 residues: CASSPGHTIYF. DNA for the CDR3: TGTGCTAGCAGCCCGGGTCACACCATATATTTT.

This chain uses TRBV24-1 with TRBJ2-2; D possibly corresponds to TRBD2 (6 bases). Per the germline V gene, CDR1 is KGHDR and CDR2 is SFDVKD. This CDR3 has 14 residues. V dropped 3 bases and J dropped 6 bases, with 10 bases sitting between them. The CDR3 protein is CATSDGTFAGELFF. The CDR3 nucleotides read TGTGCCACCAGTGATGGGACTTTCGCCGGGGAGCTGTTTTTT.

This chain links TRBV2 with TRBJ1-4; D gene unclear. Germline V gene sequence: CDR1 SNHLY, CDR2 FYNNEI. The CDR3 consists of 14 residues. Trimming took off 2 bases at V and 6 bases at J, with 10 bases between the two ends. Written as DNA, the CDR3 is TGTGCCAGCAGTGAAAGTAGTCTCCATGAAAAACTGTTTTTT. Amino acid sequence: CASSESSLHEKLFF.

The chain has TRBV27 and TRBJ2-2; D gene ambiguous. The CDR3 loop spans 12 amino acids. The V gene lost 5 bases and the J gene lost 5 bases, with 6 bases spanning the gap. Germline V lookup: CDR1 MNHEY, CDR2 SMNVEV (reference sequence). The CDR3 region has the DNA TGTGCCAGCAGTGCGTTGACCGGGGAGCTGTTTTTT. This translates into CASSALTGELFF.

This chain links TRBV3-1 (or the pseudogene TRBV3-2) with TRBJ2-7, with 8 positions matching TRBD1. This CDR3 has 12 residues. J gave up 6 bases and V 8 bases, and 6 bases lay outside the gene matches. CDR1 LGHDT and CDR2 YNNKEL come from the germline V gene (reference sequence). The CDR3 bases are TGTGCCAGCTCCGGCAGGGGGCGCGAGCAGTACTTC. Protein product: CASSGRGREQYF.

The CDR3 loop is CASQERGQIVSPLHF. The CDR3 bases are TGTGCCAGCCAAGAGAGGGGGCAGATTGTGTCACCCCTCCACTTT. The rearrangement uses TRBV5-5 and TRBJ1-6; 7 bases are shared with TRBD1. Germline CDR1 reads SGHKS; CDR2 reads YYEKEE (reference sequence). This CDR3 comprises 15 residues. Losses at the gene ends were 7 bases for V and 10 bases for J; bases not matched to a gene: 14.

The gene calls are TRBV2 and TRBJ1-2, with D unresolved. The length of the CDR3 is 13 residues. Trimming cost V 4 bases and J 8 bases, with 14 bases left between them. From germline, CDR1 is SNHLY and CDR2 FYNNEI. Written as DNA, the CDR3 is TGTGCCAGCAGTGGGCATTCGGCGGAGGGCTACACCTTC. Translating gives CASSGHSAEGYTF. The full variable domain, in which reference TRBV2 and TRBJ1-2 provide the parts outside the CDR3, is EPEVTQTPSHQVTQMGQEVILRCVPISNHLYFYWYRQILGQKVEFLVSFYNNEISEKSEIFDDQFSVERPDGSNFTLKIRSTKLEDSAMYFCASSGHSAEGYTFGSGTRLTVV.

This clone was seen a single time. V gene TRBV6-5 combines with J gene TRBJ2-2, with D possibly being TRBD1 (6 bases). The germline gives CDR1 MNHEY, CDR2 SVGAGI. The CDR3 has 14 residues. V was trimmed by 7 bases and J by 0 bases, leaving 9 bases between them. The CDR3 DNA reads TGTGCCAGCACGAGGGGGACGAACACCGGGGAGCTGTTTTTT. The encoded protein is CASTRGTNTGELFF.

The chain combines TRBV29-1 with TRBJ1-1; D perhaps matches TRBD1 (6 bases). V dropped 7 bases and J dropped 4 bases, with 13 bases sitting between them. The CDR3 is 12 residues long. Germline V CDR1 and CDR2: SQVTM, ANQGSEA. Written as DNA, the CDR3 is TGCAGCGCCGAAGGGGGTTTCACTGAAGCTTTCTTT. Translating gives CSAEGGFTEAFF.

The chain couples TRBV12-3 or TRBV12-4 to TRBJ1-2; D is uncertain. With 6 bases removed from V and 0 bases from J, the gap between germline ends came to 8 bases. The CDR3 sequence is 13 residues long. The CDR3 here is CASSRQSNYGYTF. Here the CDR3 DNA reads TGTGCCAGCAGCCGTCAGTCTAACTATGGCTACACCTTC.